A selection of T cell receptor beta chains follows, all from one sample in a study of breast tumors, draining lymph nodes, adjacent tissues. TCRdb called the multiplex PCR reads again in MiXCR, with one record for every CDR3 protein. The table shows about 180,000 distinct CDR3 sequences, with about 30% occurring only once. Sequencing was done on a sample of axillary lymph node tissue. The receptors originated from a female donor with breast cancer. Some clones in this sample may be carry-over from other donors' samples. The CDR3 runs from the conserved cysteine through the conserved F or W. The D gene is left open where the match is weak. Not all rows give a size; the values are once, few, many and, for expanded clones, a class.

TRBJ2-2 TRBV12-3/TRBV12-4 NA NA TGTGCCAGCAGTGAAAGGGGAGGGGAGCTGTTTTTT CASSERGGELFF
TRBJ1-4 TRBV15 NA NA TGTGCCACCAGCGGGATGTTCGGTAATGAAAAACTGTTTTTT CATSGMFGNEKLFF
TRBJ2-7 TRBV9 TRBD2 NA TGTGCCAGCAGTAGCGGGGGGGCCTACTACGAGCAGTACTTC CASSSGGAYYEQYF
TRBJ2-3 TRBV15 NA many TGTGCCACCAGCAGATACGACCGAGGGGCCACAGATACGCAGTATTTT CATSRYDRGATDTQYF
TRBJ2-3 TRBV4-1 NA many TGCGCCAGCAGCCCCCTTGGGCTTAGCACAGATACGCAGTATTTT CASSPLGLSTDTQYF
TRBJ2-1 TRBV5-1 TRBD2 many TGCGCCAGCACCGAGGAGGCTAGCGGCTACCAGCAGTTCTTC CASTEEASGYQQFF
TRBJ2-5 TRBV7-6 NA many TGTGCCAGCACCGATGGTGTGACCCAGTACTTC CASTDGVTQYF
TRBJ2-1 TRBV4-2 NA many TGTGCCAGCAGCCAAGGCAGCAATGAGCAGTTCTTC CASSQGSNEQFF
TRBJ2-3 TRBV9 TRBD2 NA TGTGCCAGCAGCGTCTCGACTAGCGGGGGAACAGGTACGCAGTATTTC CASSVSTSGGTGTQYF
TRBJ1-2 TRBV28 NA NA TGTGCCAGCAGCCTCGGGCACCGGCGGGGCTACACCTTC CASSLGHRRGYTF
TRBJ2-5 TRBV3-1 NA NA TGTGCCAGCAGCCAAGGGTTTGTACAACAAGAGACCCAGTGCTTC CASSQGFVQQETQCF
TRBJ2-7 TRBV10-3 NA many TGTGCCATCAAAGATCCGGGGAACGAGCAGTACTTC CAIKDPGNEQYF
TRBJ2-5 TRBV2 NA many TGTGCCAGCACTGGAGTCCCCTCGGAGACCCAGTACTTC CASTGVPSETQYF
TRBJ1-2 TRBV3-1 NA many TGTGCCAGCAGCCAAGAGATCCTCTATGGCTACACCTTC CASSQEILYGYTF
TRBJ2-3 TRBV12-3/TRBV12-4 NA many TGTGCCAGCAGGCCCCGAGTAGTAGATACGCAGTATTTT CASRPRVVDTQYF
TRBJ2-3 TRBV19 TRBD2 NA TGTGCCAGTAGTATAGGGCCTAGCGGGGGGGCGCCAGATACGCAGTATTTT CASSIGPSGGAPDTQYF
TRBJ2-1 TRBV6-5 NA NA TGTGCCAGCAGACCACGGACCGTCCACAATGAGCAGTTCTTC CASRPRTVHNEQFF
TRBJ1-5 TRBV7-2 NA many TGTGCCAGCAGCCAGACCGGACGGGGGAATCAGCCCCAGCATTTT CASSQTGRGNQPQHF
TRBJ2-3 TRBV5-1 TRBD2 few TGCGCCAGCAGCTGGGGACTAGCGGGAGTTGACGATACGCAGTATTTT CASSWGLAGVDDTQYF
TRBJ1-5 TRBV28 NA many TGTGCCAGCAGTTTATCGGCGCAGCCCCAGCATTTT CASSLSAQPQHF
TRBJ2-7 TRBV3-1 TRBD2 many TGTGCCGCCTCGACTAGCGGGGGGACCGGCTACGAGCAGTACTTC CAASTSGGTGYEQYF
TRBJ2-2 TRBV24-1 NA NA TGTGCCCCCGGACAGAGAAACACCGGGGAGCTGTTTTTT CAPGQRNTGELFF
TRBJ2-5 TRBV5-8 NA many TGTGCCAGCAGCTCGCGGGACATCCAAGAGACCCAGTACTTC CASSSRDIQETQYF
TRBJ2-3 TRBV20-1 TRBD2 NA TGCAGTGCTACCACCGCGGGGGGGCCCTATGAGCAGTATTTT CSATTAGGPYEQYF
TRBJ1-6 TRBV25-1 TRBD1 NA TGTGCCAGCAGTGACAGGGGGCTATACTTT CASSDRGLYF
TRBJ1-2 TRBV12-3/TRBV12-4 NA many TGTGCCAGCAGTTACTCTGACGGGGAGGGGAAAGGGATTGGCTACACCTTC CASSYSDGEGKGIGYTF
TRBJ2-7 TRBV6-6 TRBD2 many TGTGCCAGCAGGTTAGCGGGATCCTCCTACGAGCAGTACTTC CASRLAGSSYEQYF
TRBJ1-1 TRBV2 NA NA TGTGCCAGCAGTGCTACAATTGGACAGAACACTGAAGCTTTCTTT CASSATIGQNTEAFF
TRBJ2-1 TRBV12-3/TRBV12-4 TRBD2 NA TGTGCCAGCGGACTAGCGGTCAATGAGCAGTTCTTC CASGLAVNEQFF
TRBJ1-3 TRBV6-1 TRBD1 many TGTGCCAGCAGTGAAGGGACAGGCGGTTCAGGAAACACCATATATTTT CASSEGTGGSGNTIYF
TRBJ2-7 TRBV4-3 TRBD1 many TGCGCCAGCAGCCAAGCTTTGGGACAGCCCCACGAGCAGTACTTC CASSQALGQPHEQYF
TRBJ2-1 TRBV2 NA many TGTGCCAGCAGGGTGGCGCGGAATGAGCAGTTCTTC CASRVARNEQFF
TRBJ2-6 TRBV12-3/TRBV12-4 NA many TGTGCCAGCAGTTGGTTCGGGGGAGGGGCCAACGTCCTGACTTTC CASSWFGGGANVLTF
TRBJ2-3 TRBV19 NA many TGTGCAAATAGTTTTTCCACTCCCGGCACAGATACGCAGTATTTT CANSFSTPGTDTQYF
TRBJ2-3 TRBV5-1 TRBD1 many TGCGCCAGCAGCTTGGAGGTACAGGGGCAGGCAGATACGCAGTATTTT CASSLEVQGQADTQYF
TRBJ1-1 TRBV19 NA NA TGTGCCAGTAGTATAGAAGCACGGCGGTTGAACACTGAAGCTTTCTTT CASSIEARRLNTEAFF
TRBJ2-3 TRBV13 TRBD2 many TGTGCCAGCAGCTCCCGGGAGGGGGGCGATACGCAGTATTTT CASSSREGGDTQYF
TRBJ1-4 TRBV5-4 NA NA TGCGCCAGCAGCTCTGGTGAAACACTGTTTTTT CASSSGETLFF
TRBJ1-1 TRBV6-5 NA NA TGTGCCAGCATCATACAGGGATTAGCTTTCTTT CASIIQGLAFF
TRBJ1-2 TRBV4-1 NA many TGCGCCAGCAGCCAAGATCAAGTTTGGGGGGTGAGTGGAACCTTC CASSQDQVWGVSGTF
TRBJ1-4 TRBV15 NA NA TGTGCCACCAGCGCGCGGCGGAGGGGGACAACTAATGAAAAACTGTTTTTT CATSARRRGTTNEKLFF
TRBJ2-3 TRBV6-6 TRBD2 many TGTGCCAGCAGACGGGCGAGCGGGGCCACAGATACGCAGTATTTT CASRRASGATDTQYF
TRBJ1-2 TRBV7-8 TRBD1 NA TGTGCCGCCAGCCTCGGAAGGACAGGGGGCACGGGGGGCTACACCTTC CAASLGRTGGTGGYTF
TRBJ1-6 TRBV18 NA NA TGTGACAGCTCACCGAGCCCCCTCTCCTATAATTCACCCCTCCACTTT CDSSPSPLSYNSPLHF
TRBJ2-1 TRBV5-1 NA many TGCGCCAGCAGCCCTAGGGATTCCTACAATGAGCAGTTCTTC CASSPRDSYNEQFF
TRBJ2-1 TRBV3-2 NA NA TGTGCCAGCAGCCAAGACCCCCAGCGGGATGGGTCCTACAATGAGCAGTTCTTC CASSQDPQRDGSYNEQFF
TRBJ2-5 TRBV10-3 TRBD2 NA TGTGCCATCGGCGTCACTAGCGGGGGGGCCCAAGAGACCCAGTCCTTC CAIGVTSGGAQETQSF
TRBJ2-5 TRBV7-2 TRBD1 many TGTGCCAGCAGACTGACCGGGGACAGGGACGAAGAGACCCAGTACTTC CASRLTGDRDEETQYF
TRBJ2-1 TRBV4-1 NA many TGCGCCAGCAGCACACAAACAGTAGCATTAAACAATGAGCAGTTCTTC CASSTQTVALNNEQFF
TRBJ2-7 TRBV9 NA NA TGTGCCAGCAGTTTAATAGTAGGTTGGGTCTCCTACGCGCAGTACTTC CASSLIVGWVSYAQYF
TRBJ2-1 TRBV2 NA NA TGTGCCAGCAGTTCGGACACCCGGGACTTATACAATGAGCAGTTCTTC CASSSDTRDLYNEQFF